The source of this TCR beta chain is a study of cytomegalovirus exposure and HLA in healthy donors. To note about this clone: The antigen remains undetermined.

The method was immunoSEQ multiplex PCR; TCRdb's version includes in-frame clones alone and lacks a portion of them. Among about 82,000 clones listed, 85% to 95% were seen once. The germline V gene has CDR1 SGHNT and CDR2 YENEEA. J was trimmed by 2 bases and V by 3 bases; bases with no gene match: 4. This CDR3 is 16 amino acids long. Study outcomes and limitations: Both high specificity and high sensitivity reportedly marked the classifier's diagnosis of cytomegalovirus status. In vitro data verified three CMV-associated chains as specific for CMV antigens.

This clonotype originated in a woman aged 18 to 35 in good health and CMV-seronegative. The chain is built from TRBV11-3 and TRBJ2-3; TRBD2 matches 11 bases. Source material: PBMCs. CDR3 amino acids: CASSFSSGGITDTQYF. CDR3 nucleotides: TGTGCCAGCAGCTTCTCTAGCGGGGGGATCACAGATACGCAGTATTTT.